This T cell receptor beta chain was identified during a study of T cell responses to AZD1222 COVID-19 vaccine. About the research overall: Pooled in the analysis were second doses at about 4 or about 12 weeks.

The CDR3 contains 14 residues. Looked up from germline, CDR1 is WSHSY and CDR2 is SAAADI. Losses at the gene ends were 2 bases for V and 2 bases for J; bases not matched to a gene: 1. A word on this clone: Its specificity is unknown.

Study findings and constraints: Donors, mostly white British, included more females; clonal diversity was possibly underestimated. Along spike, vaccine-associated CD4 TCRs were found throughout, with dominance at 160-218 and 743-854.

Clones were read by immunoSEQ multiplex PCR, and TCRdb kept only the in-frame ones, dropping some. This table holds about 180,000 clones, over 75% found once. The chain links TRBV10-2 to TRBJ2-3; 7 bases fit TRBD1. Source: peripheral blood, taken on day 0 of AZD1222 vaccination. The TCR originated in an adult in good health. The CDR3 region has the DNA TGCGCCAGCAGTGAGCAGGGGGTCACAGATACGCAGTATTTT. This translates into CASSEQGVTDTQYF.